This entry concerns a single T cell receptor (beta chain). This entry is derived from a study of CD8+CD57+ T cells in acquired aplastic anemia. Sequencing was done on patients that had shown CD8+CD57+ cell expansion by flow cytometry. Trimming left V 4 bases short and J 6 bases short, with 7 bases between. CDR1 is SGHTA, CDR2 FQGNSA, per germline. This CDR3 has 11 residues. Genomic DNA templated the TCR beta VDJ and CDR3 profiling. TCRdb redid the calling of the reads with MiXCR, one entry per CDR3 protein. The sample lists around 130,000 distinct CDR3 sequences, 45% to 60% occurring once. This chain connects TRBV7-2 to TRBJ2-7; D gene ambiguous. The sequenced sample consisted of sorted CD4+, CD8+, or CD8+CD57+ T cells (not recorded which) from PBMCs. This clonotype originated in a human donor with aplastic anemia. The CDR3 bases are TGTGCCAGCAGCTCGTTAAGCGAGCAGTACTTC. Its translation is CASSSLSEQYF.